This T cell receptor beta chain derives from a study of blood T cell repertoires in COVID-19. Across the study: Collection of acute and convalescent COVID-19 samples took place in the United States, Italy and Spain. PBMCs, B-cell-depleted T cells, or T cells were the source of the cDNA or gDNA that made up the material.

Source study methods: For nucleated cells, counts were estimated from reference gene primer amplification. Produced via immunoSEQ multiplex PCR; TCRdb's table is partial and in-frame only. Clonal size and the V and J genes are those of that table, whereas D and trimming came from the DNA. The table shows approximately 90,000 clones, with over 80% occurring only once. Germline V lookup: CDR1 SGHKS, CDR2 YYEKEE (reference sequence). CDR3 length: 16 residues. The V segment lost 3 bases and the J segment 10 bases; nucleotides outside the gene matches: 10. The V call is TRBV5-5, the J call TRBJ1-6, with 10 bases matching TRBD1. Material for sequencing was peripheral blood. The sequence came from a middle-aged man with acute or convalescent COVID-19. CDR3 in DNA: TGTGCCAGCAGCTCGCCAAGACAGGGGGCTAGGTCACCCCTCCACTTT. Amino acids: CASSSPRQGARSPLHF.